These T cell receptor beta chains were read from a single sample in a study of shared clonotypes between healthy human individuals. Clones were sequenced by immunoSEQ multiplex PCR, and TCRdb holds only the in-frame ones, with some missing. The data contain roughly 95,000 clones, about 45% of them seen just once; the ten biggest clones take up over 13%. What was sequenced was PBMCs. All receptors derive from a woman in her thirties or forties in good health. Some clones in this sample may be carry-over from other donors' samples. The CDR3 runs from the conserved cysteine through the conserved F or W. D genes are given only for firm matches. Rows give clone size only sometimes, using once, few, many, or a class for an expanded clone.

v_gene,d_gene,j_gene,abundance,CDR3aa,CDR3nt
TRBV5-4,.,TRBJ1-5,many,CASSQWGPNQPQHF,TGTGCCAGCAGCCAGTGGGGCCCCAATCAGCCCCAGCATTTT
TRBV4-1,TRBD2,TRBJ2-3,.,CASSQEGRSGLAANTDTQYF,TGCGCCAGCAGCCAAGAGGGGCGGTCGGGACTAGCGGCAAACACAGATACGCAGTACTTT
TRBV7-8,.,TRBJ1-2,.,CASSQFTPRQGDGYTF,TGTGCCAGCAGCCAATTTACCCCCAGGCAGGGAGATGGCTACACCTTC
TRBV28,.,TRBJ2-1,.,CASSLWTGSYNEQFF,TGTGCCAGCAGTTTATGGACTGGGTCCTACAATGAGCAGTTCTTC
TRBV5-4,TRBD2,TRBJ2-4,many,CASSHASGKNIQYF,TGTGCCAGCAGCCATGCTAGCGGGAAAAACATTCAGTACTTC
TRBV4-3,.,TRBJ2-3,.,CASSPSGDTQYF,TGCGCCAGCAGCCCTTCCGGGGATACGCAGTATTTT
TRBV30,TRBD1,TRBJ2-7,many,CAWSGQGGGEQYF,TGTGCCTGGAGTGGACAGGGGGGAGGCGAGCAGTACTTC
TRBV30,TRBD1,TRBJ1-3,many,CAWKGQGDYRHGNTIYF,TGTGCCTGGAAAGGACAGGGGGACTATCGACATGGAAACACCATATATTTT
TRBV9,TRBD1,TRBJ2-7,.,CASSAGQDLSYEQYF,TGTGCCAGCAGCGCGGGACAGGACCTCTCCTACGAGCAGTACTTC
TRBV7-3,TRBD1,TRBJ2-7,.,CASSSRDRGQGEQYF,TGTGCCAGCAGCTCCCGGGACAGGGGGCAGGGCGAGCAGTACTTC
TRBV27,.,TRBJ2-5,few,CASSLSAWGETQYF,TGTGCCAGCAGTCTCTCGGCCTGGGGGGAGACCCAGTACTTC
TRBV27,TRBD1,TRBJ1-2,.,CASSSGGSYGYTF,TGTGCCAGCAGTTCAGGGGGTTCCTATGGCTACACCTTC
TRBV18,.,TRBJ1-1,.,CASSPSGTPEAFF,TGTGCCAGCTCACCATCAGGGACCCCTGAAGCTTTCTTT
TRBV18,TRBD2,TRBJ2-7,once,CASSPSGLAGGEQYF,TGTGCCAGCTCACCAAGCGGACTAGCGGGAGGCGAGCAGTACTTC
TRBV30,.,TRBJ2-6,medium-sized,CAWSRAGANVLTF,TGTGCCTGGAGTCGAGCTGGGGCCAACGTCCTGACTTTC
TRBV7-9,.,TRBJ2-7,many,CASSLDTSYEQYF,TGTGCCAGCAGCTTGGACACCTCCTACGAGCAGTACTTC
TRBV14,.,TRBJ2-2,once,CASSLNRVGGELFF,TGTGCCAGCAGCCTGAACAGGGTCGGCGGGGAGCTGTTTTTT
TRBV28,.,TRBJ1-5,many,CASSFSIQQHSNQPQHF,TGTGCCAGCAGTTTTTCTATTCAGCAGCATAGCAATCAGCCCCAGCATTTT
TRBV7-2,.,TRBJ2-3,.,CASSYARDTQYF,TGTGCCAGCAGCTACGCACGAGATACGCAGTATTTT
TRBV19,.,TRBJ1-5,few,CASSMGTPAF,TGTGCCAGTAGTATGGGGACACCGGCTTTT
TRBV9,.,TRBJ2-7,.,CASSPSAGSNEQYF,TGTGCCAGCAGCCCTTCTGCGGGAAGTAACGAGCAGTACTTC
TRBV7-3,TRBD2,TRBJ2-1,few,CASSINGLAGGYNEQFF,TGTGCCAGCAGCATAAACGGACTAGCGGGAGGCTACAATGAGCAGTTCTTC